These 9 T cell receptor beta chains were sequenced from one sample in a study of CD8 T cells in ankylosing spondylitis. TCRdb re-called the 5' RACE reads through MiXCR, storing one row per CDR3 protein. The profile shows 210,000 or so distinct CDR3 sequences, 7% to 10% of them singletons. Sequenced material: blood, either unsorted or a sorted T cell fraction (not recorded which). All receptors come from a female donor with ankylosing spondylitis or in good health (not recorded which).

The chain is built from TRBV9 and TRBJ1-4, with TRBD1 matching over 11 bases. This CDR3 region has 13 residues. Germline V gives CDR1 SGDLS, CDR2 YYNGEE. J was trimmed by 11 bases and V by 3 bases; bases with no gene match: 3. CDR3 bases: TGTGCCAGCAGCGCGGGGGACAGGGGGAAACTGTTTTTT. It codes for CASSAGDRGKLFF.

This clonotype was recorded many times. The V gene is TRBV5-4, the J gene TRBJ1-1; the match to TRBD1 covers 7 bases. The length of the CDR3 is 15 residues. Looked up from germline, CDR1 is SGHNT and CDR2 is YYREEE (reference sequence). Trimming removed 4 bases from V and 0 bases from J; junction bases left unmatched: 6. CDR3 nucleotide sequence: TGTGCCAGCAGCGCCTGGACAGGCGTGAACACTGAAGCTTTCTTT. This encodes CASSAWTGVNTEAFF.

This clonotype has ten or more counts. The V call is TRBV29-1, the J call TRBJ1-5; 9 bases agree with TRBD1. The trim removed 6 bases at V and 5 bases at J, leaving 5 bases unmatched. The V gene's germline CDR1 is SQVTM and CDR2 ANQGSEA. The CDR3 runs to 13 residues. CDR3 bases: TGCAGCGTACGGGACAGGGCCGATCAGCCCCAGCATTTT. Protein sequence: CSVRDRADQPQHF.

This clonotype was seen many times. This rearrangement joins TRBV6-1 to TRBJ1-2; D is ambiguous. Germline CDR1 MNHNS, CDR2 SASEGT. Deletions cut 4 bases from V and 0 bases from J, with 6 bases between. This CDR3 region has 13 residues. CDR3 nucleotide sequence: TGTGCCAGCAGTGCCGGAGCTAACTATGGCTACACCTTC. Translation gives CASSAGANYGYTF.

This clonotype was seen repeatedly, ten times or more. The chain joins TRBV3-1 to TRBJ2-7; D ambiguous. Germline CDR1 is LGHDT and CDR2 is YNNKEL (reference sequence). V lost 3 bases to trimming and J lost 3 bases, with 15 bases between them. This CDR3 spans 15 amino acids. The CDR3 is CASSQLPSGFYEQYF. CDR3 nucleotides: TGTGCCAGCAGCCAGCTTCCGTCTGGGTTCTACGAGCAGTACTTC.

This clonotype occurred many times. This chain joins TRBV3-1 and TRBJ1-1, with no clear D. The germline CDR1 and CDR2 sequences are LGHDT and YNNKEL (reference sequence). Trimming stripped 4 bases from V and 5 bases from J, with 14 bases between. This CDR3 contains 14 residues. The CDR3 nucleotides are TGTGCCAGCAGCCTAACTGGATCGTGGACTGAAGCTTTCTTT. This gives the protein CASSLTGSWTEAFF. Full variable domain (outside the CDR3, taken from reference TRBV3-1 and TRBJ1-1): DTAVSQTPKYLVTQMGNDKSIKCEQNLGHDTMYWYKQDSKKFLKIMFSYNNKELIINETVPNRFSPKSPDKAHLNLHINSLELGDSAVYFCASSLTGSWTEAFFGQGTRLTVV.

V and J are TRBV11-2 and TRBJ2-3, with 11 bases matching TRBD2. Germline CDR1 reads SGHAT; CDR2 reads FQNNGV. The CDR3 is 15 residues long. The V segment lost 1 base and the J segment 6 bases; nucleotides outside the gene matches: 3. The CDR3 spells CASSLGTSGLDTQYF. For the CDR3, the DNA is TGTGCCAGCAGCTTAGGGACTAGCGGGTTGGATACGCAGTATTTT. Full variable domain (outside the CDR3, taken from reference TRBV11-2 and TRBJ2-3): EAGVAQSPRYKIIEKRQSVAFWCNPISGHATLYWYQQILGQGPKLLIQFQNNGVVDDSQLPKDRFSAERLKGVDSTLKIQPAKLEDSAVYLCASSLGTSGLDTQYFGPGTRLTVL.

Many counts were recorded for this clonotype. The chain is built from TRBV6-2 or TRBV6-3 and TRBJ2-2, with a possible D match to TRBD2 (5 bases). Germline lookup yields CDR1 MNHEY and CDR2 SVGEGT. V was cut by 6 bases and J by 7 bases, with 18 bases left in between. This CDR3 contains 15 residues. The CDR3 region is CASSRASGQYGELFF. The DNA for the CDR3 is TGTGCCAGCAGCCGGGCGAGCGGTCAATACGGGGAGCTGTTTTTT.

The J gene is TRBJ1-4, the V gene TRBV18; D is undetermined. Trimming shortened V by 6 bases and J by 0 bases, and 14 bases separated the two germline ends. CDR3 length: 16 amino acids. In germline, CDR1 is KGHSH, CDR2 LQKENI. In nucleotides, the CDR3 is TGTGCCAGCTCGTCCTCGGCGGGCCCAACTAATGAAAAACTGTTTTTT. Protein product: CASSSSAGPTNEKLFF.